This is a list of T cell receptor beta chains from one sample in a study of blood T cell repertoires in COVID-19. Sequenced by immunoSEQ multiplex PCR; TCRdb stores in-frame clones only, minus some. This sample yields 250,000 to 300,000 clones, of which about 73% are seen a single time; 3% to 3.5% belongs to the top ten. Material: peripheral blood. These TCRs come from a woman aged 80 or older with acute or convalescent COVID-19. CDR3s leave out the opening cysteine and the closing phenylalanine or tryptophan. Fields, in order: V gene, J gene, CDR3 protein.

v_call: TRBV6-5
j_call: TRBJ1-1
cdr3_aa: ASRLRNTEAF

v_call: TRBV27
j_call: TRBJ2-5
cdr3_aa: ASSTRRGGETQY

v_call: TRBV4-1
j_call: TRBJ2-7
cdr3_aa: ASSQDRGEQY

v_call: TRBV18
j_call: TRBJ2-1
cdr3_aa: ASSPRSGSSNEQF

v_call: TRBV29-1
j_call: TRBJ2-3
cdr3_aa: SVEERRAQY

v_call: TRBV18
j_call: TRBJ2-3
cdr3_aa: ASSPSSTDTQY

v_call: TRBV25-1
j_call: TRBJ1-4
cdr3_aa: ASSEFNGQTKKLF

v_call: TRBV25-1
j_call: TRBJ1-2
cdr3_aa: ASSDKRGGGYGYT

v_call: TRBV4-1
j_call: TRBJ1-2
cdr3_aa: ASSQDNRYRLGYT

v_call: TRBV27
j_call: TRBJ2-5
cdr3_aa: ASSLYPPGQVSQETQY

v_call: TRBV7-6
j_call: TRBJ1-2
cdr3_aa: ASSPWESYGYT

v_call: TRBV19
j_call: TRBJ1-5
cdr3_aa: ASSSQGSGQPQH

v_call: TRBV6-5
j_call: TRBJ2-1
cdr3_aa: ASSYSDSGNEQF

v_call: TRBV5-1
j_call: TRBJ2-2
cdr3_aa: ASSLAGTGVHGELF

v_call: TRBV29-1
j_call: TRBJ1-2
cdr3_aa: SVGQGQSGYT

v_call: TRBV4-1
j_call: TRBJ1-3
cdr3_aa: ASSQGSQGGRGNTIY

v_call: TRBV19
j_call: TRBJ2-3
cdr3_aa: ASSIVETDTQY

v_call: TRBV2
j_call: TRBJ1-6
cdr3_aa: ASRGGVWNSPLH

v_call: TRBV28
j_call: TRBJ2-1
cdr3_aa: ASSSRVLGSYNEQF

v_call: TRBV6-1
j_call: TRBJ1-5
cdr3_aa: ASSEGGTASYSNQPQH

v_call: TRBV7-9
j_call: TRBJ2-7
cdr3_aa: ASSLAGQGTNEQY

v_call: TRBV2
j_call: TRBJ2-1
cdr3_aa: ASTRGQPRVHEQF

v_call: TRBV7-9
j_call: TRBJ1-2
cdr3_aa: ASSPWDRGPLGRYT

v_call: TRBV9
j_call: TRBJ1-2
cdr3_aa: ASSVGQGSYGYT

v_call: TRBV7-6
j_call: TRBJ1-1
cdr3_aa: ASSLDLGGTEAF

v_call: TRBV19
j_call: TRBJ1-4
cdr3_aa: ASTTKWSVNEKLF

v_call: TRBV12-3/TRBV12-4
j_call: TRBJ2-5
cdr3_aa: ASSAGFLETQY

v_call: TRBV7-9
j_call: TRBJ1-4
cdr3_aa: ASSLVGGVDEKLF

v_call: TRBV19
j_call: TRBJ2-2
cdr3_aa: ASSSVGQVSRTGELF

v_call: TRBV2
j_call: TRBJ1-4
cdr3_aa: ASSESGQGTAKLF

v_call: TRBV9
j_call: TRBJ2-2
cdr3_aa: ASAGTGELF

v_call: TRBV7-9
j_call: TRBJ1-2
cdr3_aa: AGRQGKGSMDGYT

v_call: TRBV6-2/TRBV6-3
j_call: TRBJ2-7
cdr3_aa: ASCRRWASYEQY

v_call: TRBV19
j_call: TRBJ2-3
cdr3_aa: ASSPLLRGVSTDTQY

v_call: TRBV11-2
j_call: TRBJ1-2
cdr3_aa: ASSRPVRRSGYT

v_call: TRBV5-1
j_call: TRBJ2-4
cdr3_aa: ASSFGGLAKNIQY